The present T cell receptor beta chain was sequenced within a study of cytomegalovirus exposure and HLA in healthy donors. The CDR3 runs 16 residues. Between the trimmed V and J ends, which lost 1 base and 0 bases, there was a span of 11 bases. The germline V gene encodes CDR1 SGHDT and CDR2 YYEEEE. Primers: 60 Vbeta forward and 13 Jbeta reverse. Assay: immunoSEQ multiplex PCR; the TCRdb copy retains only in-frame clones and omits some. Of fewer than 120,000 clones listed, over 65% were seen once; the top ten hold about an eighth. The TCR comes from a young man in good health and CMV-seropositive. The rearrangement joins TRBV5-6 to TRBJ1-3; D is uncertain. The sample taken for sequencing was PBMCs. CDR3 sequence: CASSLRLIYSGNTIYF. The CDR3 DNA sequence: TGTGCCAGCAGCTTGAGACTAATCTACTCTGGAAACACCATATATTTT.